This record covers a single T cell receptor beta chain. Original processing methods: Estimation of nucleated cell counts was performed using reference gene primer amplification. Measured with immunoSEQ multiplex PCR; TCRdb has only the in-frame clones, and not every one. That table furnishes V, J and clone size, whereas the DNA furnished D and trimming. The table shows hundreds of thousands of clones, with 85% to 90% occurring only once. The record originates from a study of blood T cell repertoires in COVID-19. Study overall: Specimens from acute and convalescent COVID-19 originated in the United States, Italy and Spain. Nucleic acid was either cDNA or gDNA, and it came from T cells, B-cell-depleted T cells, or PBMCs.

The CDR3 loop spans 15 amino acids. Trimming removed 4 bases from V and 2 bases from J; junction bases left unmatched: 4. CDR1 is SGHAT, CDR2 FQNNGV, per germline. Seattle patient enrollment occurred during active infection, with longitudinal follow-up thereafter. V usage is TRBV11-2 and J usage is TRBJ1-5; 8 bases line up with TRBD1. The sample was peripheral blood. The source of this sequence is a man in his forties or fifties with COVID-19, enrolled during active disease. The CDR3 DNA reads TGTGCCAGCAGCTCGGGACAGGACCGCAATCAGCCCCAGCATTTT. Encoded protein: CASSSGQDRNQPQHF. The whole variable domain, remainder taken from reference TRBV11-2 and TRBJ1-5, is EAGVAQSPRYKIIEKRQSVAFWCNPISGHATLYWYQQILGQGPKLLIQFQNNGVVDDSQLPKDRFSAERLKGVDSTLKIQPAKLEDSAVYLCASSSGQDRNQPQHFGDGTRLSIL.